This record looks at one TCR beta chain sequence and its context. This clone was seen only once. The antigen this receptor binds is unknown. One base away there is no much larger clone; base qualities are not given. The trim is 1 base for V and 4 bases for J, with a gap of 7 bases between the germline ends. According to the germline V gene, CDR1 reads SGHRS and CDR2 reads YFSETQ. The CDR3 runs 13 amino acids, cysteine and phenylalanine included. Here the CDR3 DNA is all that survives: 39 bases in frame from base 1. The CDR3 regions of human TCRbeta chains were subjected to immunosequencing. The original methods were these. TCRs in the repertoires were compared against a reference library of SARS-CoV-2-specific TCRs that had been generated with the MIRA antigen-specificity platform. Breadth was defined as the fraction of unique TCRs that were SARS-CoV-2-associated, and depth was defined as the fraction of total T cells that were SARS-CoV-2-associated. Using the MIRA data, every spike-specific TCR was mapped to the spike region that the TCR reacted to and assigned to either a CD4 or a CD8 class. Log10-transformed breadth and depth values were compared by one-way ANOVA with Sidak's multiple comparisons tests. Not all clones reach the TCRdb copy of this immuneACCESS table, which keeps in-frame sequences only. Checked studies attribute under half of the gap to unresolved V genes and leave the rest unexplained. That table is the source of V, J and clone size, and D and trimming were worked out from the DNA. This sample holds 120,000 or so clones; around 83% were observed only once. The ten biggest clones cover over 25% of the sample.

The sample comes from a study of T cell responses to AZD1222 COVID-19 vaccine (dated by TCRdb to about 2021). As for the study more broadly: A total of roughly 240 trial participants underwent TCR sequencing, of whom some 210 received two doses of AZD1222 and around 26 received two doses of the MenACWY control vaccine. Trial participants were enrolled into age subgroups of 18-55, 56-69 and 70-plus years, which contained 148, 28 and 57 TCR-sequenced participants, respectively.

The full study reports these points: Most participants were white British and females outnumbered males, and the authors suggested that clonal diversity may have been underestimated. No day 14 peak-response samples were available, so repertoires were characterized only after the peak T cell response. Nearly half of unique spike-specific TCRs reportedly recognized epitopes outside regions mutated in the B.1.351 and B.1.1.7 variants. Conclusions about previously exposed vaccinees were limited because only 5 or 6 AZD1222 recipients were SARS-CoV-2 seropositive at baseline. The whole spike protein was spanned by vaccine-associated CD4 TCRs, and dominant responses were seen in regions 160-218 and 743-854. Spike-specific TCR breadth and depth rose significantly after two AZD1222 doses compared with day 0 and with MenACWY recipients. The 56-69-year group was small, and its depth increase did not reach significance, likely because of low power.

Explained via the paper, the time point label denotes: about 28 days (+/-7) after the second vaccine dose. Because spike-specific TCR depth and breadth did not differ between the two schedules, AZD1222 recipients who got a second dose at roughly 4 weeks were pooled with those who got a second dose at roughly 12 weeks. Samples from vaccinated people were obtained from the UK trials COV001 and COV002, which included a single-blind randomized controlled phase 2/3 trial of AZD1222 (ChAdOx1 nCoV-19) in healthy adults. Trial participant PBMC samples were collected at day 0 and day 28 after the second dose for TCRbeta chain sequencing.

This chain joins TRBV5-1 to TRBJ2-3; TRBD1 could be the D gene, as 5 bases match. The sequences come from peripheral blood, collected 28 days after the second AZD1222 dose. This TCR derives from an adult who received the AZD1222 COVID-19 vaccine. The CDR3 region: CASSLRRADTQYF. The sequenced DNA: TGCGCCAGCAGCTTGCGCAGGGCAGATACGCAGTATTTT.